The 18 T cell receptor beta chains reported below all come from one sample, sequenced in a study of blood T cell repertoires in COVID-19. Using immunoSEQ multiplex PCR, the repertoire was profiled, and TCRdb retains in-frame clones only, with some absent. The table lists nearly 55,000 clones, 85% to 90% of them singletons, with 10% to 15% in the top ten. Sequencing input: peripheral blood. All receptors derive from a man aged 70 or older with active COVID-19.

The J gene is TRBJ1-3, the V gene TRBV5-6; D gene unclear. CDR1 is SGHDT, CDR2 YYEEEE, per germline. The ends were cut back, 4 bases at V and 2 bases at J, with 22 bases in the middle. This CDR3 comprises 18 residues. In nucleotides, the CDR3 is TGTGCCAGCAGCCCCTATGGAGACGGGGTCGGGACTGGAAACACCATATATTTT. It translates to CASSPYGDGVGTGNTIYF.

The rearrangement joins TRBV7-2 to TRBJ2-4; 7 bases align to TRBD2. The CDR3 is 13 residues long. From germline, CDR1 is SGHTA and CDR2 FQGNSA. V was pared by 7 bases and J by 6 bases, with 6 bases of the junction left unmatched. CDR3 region: CASTPGLTNIQYF. As DNA, the CDR3 is TGTGCCAGCACACCGGGACTAACAAACATTCAGTACTTC.

This clone was seen a handful of times. The chain combines TRBV27 with TRBJ1-2; D is perhaps TRBD1 (5 bases). Germline V gene lookup returns CDR1 MNHEY and CDR2 SMNVEV (reference sequence). CDR3 length equals 17 residues. V was clipped by 7 bases and J by 2 bases, with 23 bases between them. The CDR3 DNA reads TGTGCCAGCACCTCCTATAGGGGCCAGGGACTAAACTATGGCTACACCTTC. Residues: CASTSYRGQGLNYGYTF.

The chain combines TRBV5-1 with TRBJ2-7, with 12 bases fitting TRBD1. V trimming: 4 bases; J trimming: 4 bases; junction bases outside the gene matches: 6. The CDR3 covers 15 residues. Looked up from germline, CDR1 is SGHRS and CDR2 is YFSETQ. CDR3 nucleotide sequence: TGCGCCAGCAGCCCCCGGGACAGGGGGCGTTACGAGCAGTACTTC. Translation gives CASSPRDRGRYEQYF.

The rearrangement links TRBV3-1 (or the pseudogene TRBV3-2) to TRBJ1-4; possibly TRBD1 for D (5 bases). CDR1 and CDR2 (germline): LGHDT, YNNKEL (reference sequence). CDR3 length: 14 residues. Trimming removed 1 base at V and 13 bases at J, with 16 bases between. In DNA, the CDR3 is TGTGCCAGCAGCCAAGTCCTGGCCCTGGGGGGACTGTTTTTT. This encodes CASSQVLALGGLFF.

V and J are TRBV9 and TRBJ1-1; no firm D call. The CDR3 runs 13 residues. Germline assignment: CDR1 SGDLS and CDR2 YYNGEE. Between the trimmed V and J ends, which lost 1 base and 4 bases, there was a span of 8 bases. This CDR3 is CASSVRGGTEAFF. In DNA, the CDR3 is TGTGCCAGCAGCGTACGGGGTGGCACTGAAGCTTTCTTT.

The chain has TRBV5-6 and TRBJ2-5; D remains unclear. Germline loops: CDR1 SGHDT, CDR2 YYEEEE. The V and J ends lost 2 bases and 0 bases respectively, with 14 bases between them. The CDR3 has 16 residues. The CDR3: CASSFWQDWYQETQYF. In DNA, the CDR3 is TGTGCCAGCAGCTTTTGGCAGGATTGGTACCAAGAGACCCAGTACTTC.

The chain combines TRBV5-1 with TRBJ2-7; 7 bases match TRBD1. J lost 6 bases, V lost 0 bases, and 9 bases had no gene match. Germline V gives CDR1 SGHRS, CDR2 YFSETQ. The length of the CDR3 is 15 residues. As DNA, the CDR3 is TGCGCCAGCAGCTTGGGGCCAGGGGGTTTAGGCGAGCAGTACTTC. This sequence encodes CASSLGPGGLGEQYF.

This chain connects TRBV29-1 to TRBJ1-1; 9 nucleotides line up with TRBD1. Germline trimming cut 2 bases from V and 4 bases from J; bases unmatched to any gene: 5. This CDR3 region has 14 residues. Germline CDR1 reads SQVTM; CDR2 reads ANQGSEA. This CDR3 is CSVENRGRFTEAFF. The CDR3 DNA sequence: TGCAGCGTTGAAAACAGGGGGCGGTTCACTGAAGCTTTCTTT.

The chain uses TRBV6-5 and TRBJ1-5; D is unclear. This CDR3 region has 14 residues. The germline V gene encodes CDR1 MNHEY and CDR2 SVGAGI. Trimming took off 8 bases at V and 1 base at J, with 12 bases between the two ends. CDR3 residues: CASGFGQSNQPQHF. CDR3 nucleotides: TGTGCCAGCGGGTTTGGGCAGAGCAATCAGCCCCAGCATTTT.

The chain joins TRBV11-2 to TRBJ2-2, with D maybe TRBD1 (5 bases). The CDR3 has 15 residues. Germline V gene sequence: CDR1 SGHAT, CDR2 FQNNGV. With 2 bases removed from V and 2 bases from J, the gap between germline ends came to 9 bases. The CDR3: CASSLQGFNTGELFF. The CDR3 bases are TGTGCCAGCAGCTTACAGGGATTTAACACCGGGGAGCTGTTTTTT.

The chain couples TRBV30 to TRBJ1-2; 7 nucleotides align to TRBD1. Germline CDR1 is GTSNPN and CDR2 is SVGIG (reference sequence). The CDR3 extends over 13 amino acids. V was pared by 2 bases and J by 7 bases, with 7 bases of the junction left unmatched. The CDR3 loop is CAWSSKTGSGYTF. CDR3 in DNA: TGTGCCTGGAGTAGTAAGACAGGGAGTGGCTACACCTTC.

This chain connects TRBV18 to TRBJ1-2, with D unresolved. V lost 3 bases and J lost 1, with 12 bases in between. This CDR3 is 15 amino acids long. The germline CDR1 and CDR2 sequences are KGHSH and LQKENI. The CDR3 spells CASSPGWGDNYGYTF. In DNA, the CDR3 is TGTGCCAGCTCACCCGGCTGGGGAGATAACTATGGCTACACCTTC.

This clone was seen a handful of times. J is TRBJ2-7 and V is TRBV5-1; possible D gene TRBD1, 6 bases. There are 13 residues in the CDR3. Trimming removed 4 bases at V and 4 bases at J, with 12 bases between. Germline V gene lookup returns CDR1 SGHRS and CDR2 YFSETQ. The CDR3 sequence: CASSLGTPYEQYF. CDR3 nucleotide sequence: TGCGCCAGCAGCCTCGGGACACCTTACGAGCAGTACTTC.

The chain employs TRBV9 and TRBJ2-1; TRBD2 aligns across 7 bases. The CDR3 extends over 15 amino acids. The germline V gene encodes CDR1 SGDLS and CDR2 YYNGEE. The V segment lost 2 bases and the J segment 0 bases; nucleotides outside the gene matches: 2. This CDR3 is CASSVGTNSYNEQFF. Written as DNA, the CDR3 is TGTGCCAGCAGCGTGGGGACTAACTCCTACAATGAGCAGTTCTTC.

This chain links TRBV5-6 with TRBJ1-1; the D is unclear. V was trimmed by 5 bases and J by 11 bases, leaving 13 bases between them. In germline, CDR1 is SGHDT, CDR2 YYEEEE. This CDR3 is 11 amino acids long. The CDR3 protein is CASSSPGQAFF. The CDR3 bases are TGTGCCAGCAGTTCCCCGGGTCAGGCTTTCTTT.

This sequence joins TRBV19 and TRBJ1-3; D uncertain. The V end lost 6 bases, the J end lost 0 bases, and 15 bases lay between the germline ends. In germline, CDR1 is LNHDA, CDR2 SQIVND (reference sequence). The CDR3 runs to 16 residues. In DNA form, the CDR3 reads TGTGCCAGTAGATTGGGCCAGAGTAACTCTGGAAACACCATATATTTT. Encoded protein: CASRLGQSNSGNTIYF.

This clone was detected only a few times. The V call is TRBV7-9, the J call TRBJ2-1; D is unclear. This CDR3 comprises 12 residues. The V end was cut by 6 bases, the J end by 8 bases, with 11 bases between. Germline V CDR1 and CDR2: SEHNR, FQNEAQ (reference sequence). CDR3 nucleotides: TGTGCCAGCAGACGAATAAGCGATGAGCAGTTCTTC. It translates to CASRRISDEQFF.